This is a list of T cell receptor beta chains from one sample in a study of T cells after yellow fever vaccination. TCRdb reprocessed the 5' RACE reads via MiXCR and lists one record per CDR3 protein. The top ten hold around 15% of the sample, which has about 550,000 distinct CDR3 sequences, less than 20% seen once. Source: PBMCs, taken 15 days after the yellow fever booster vaccination. Every receptor here comes from a man under 40 who received the YFV17D yellow fever vaccine. The CDR3 runs from the conserved cysteine through the conserved F or W. Fields, in order: clone size, V gene, D gene, J gene, CDR3 protein, CDR3 DNA. D genes are given only for firm matches. Clone size appears in some rows only: once, few, many, or a class for an expanded clone.

size: .; V: TRBV5-5; D: .; J: TRBJ1-5; CDR3: CASSYGGYSNQPQHF; DNA: TGTGCCAGCAGCTACGGGGGGTATAGCAATCAGCCCCAGCATTTT
size: few; V: TRBV19; D: .; J: TRBJ2-1; CDR3: CASRDIQEQFF; DNA: TGTGCCAGTCGCGATATTCAGGAGCAGTTCTTC
size: .; V: TRBV28; D: TRBD1; J: TRBJ1-2; CDR3: CASSPRGTGSGYTF; DNA: TGTGCCAGCAGTCCCCGCGGGACAGGGAGTGGCTACACCTTC
size: few; V: TRBV24-1; D: TRBD2; J: TRBJ2-1; CDR3: CATSASGSSYNEQFF; DNA: TGTGCCACCAGTGCTAGCGGGAGCTCCTACAATGAGCAGTTCTTC
size: once; V: TRBV20-1; D: TRBD1; J: TRBJ2-3; CDR3: CSAREQGPDTQYF; DNA: TGCAGTGCTAGAGAACAGGGGCCAGATACGCAGTATTTT
size: few; V: TRBV7-2; D: TRBD1; J: TRBJ1-1; CDR3: CASSSRPTGTTEAFF; DNA: TGTGCCAGCAGCTCCCGGCCGACAGGGACTACTGAAGCTTTCTTT
size: few; V: TRBV29-1; D: .; J: TRBJ1-1; CDR3: CSVGGNEAFF; DNA: TGCAGCGTCGGGGGCAATGAAGCTTTCTTT
size: .; V: TRBV20-1; D: .; J: TRBJ2-2; CDR3: CSANGPKRTGELFF; DNA: TGCAGTGCTAACGGACCGAAAAGGACCGGGGAGCTGTTTTTT
size: few; V: TRBV5-1; D: TRBD1; J: TRBJ1-1; CDR3: CASSRDRGWGTEAFF; DNA: TGCGCCAGCAGCCGGGACAGGGGGTGGGGCACTGAAGCTTTCTTT
size: few; V: TRBV12-3/TRBV12-4; D: TRBD2; J: TRBJ2-1; CDR3: CASASGDYNEQFF; DNA: TGTGCCAGTGCTAGCGGAGACTACAATGAGCAGTTCTTC
size: .; V: TRBV9; D: TRBD2; J: TRBJ2-7; CDR3: CDSSVGGTSGSSYEQYF; DNA: TGTGACAGCAGCGTAGGGGGGACTAGCGGGAGTTCCTACGAGCAGTACTTC
size: few; V: TRBV6-2/TRBV6-3; D: .; J: TRBJ1-6; CDR3: CASRPAFRSPLHF; DNA: TGTGCCAGCAGACCGGCTTTCAGGTCACCCCTCCACTTT
size: few; V: TRBV15; D: TRBD1; J: TRBJ2-5; CDR3: CATSRARTGRETQYF; DNA: TGTGCCACCAGCAGAGCAAGGACAGGAAGAGAGACCCAGTACTTC
size: .; V: TRBV10-3; D: TRBD1; J: TRBJ2-2; CDR3: CAIRTGGVTGELFF; DNA: TGTGCCATCAGGACAGGGGGCGTCACCGGGGAGCTGTTTTTT
size: few; V: TRBV25-1; D: TRBD1; J: TRBJ1-1; CDR3: CASSDRQGYTEAFF; DNA: TGTGCCAGCAGTGACCGACAGGGCTACACTGAAGCTTTCTTT
size: few; V: TRBV14; D: .; J: TRBJ2-3; CDR3: CASSPTLIIVTDTQYF; DNA: TGTGCCAGCAGCCCTACGCTTATCATCGTCACAGATACGCAGTATTTT
size: .; V: TRBV20-1; D: .; J: TRBJ2-7; CDR3: CSARDPSNMNEQYF; DNA: TGCAGTGCTAGAGATCCTAGTAATATGAACGAGCAGTACTTC
size: few; V: TRBV4-2; D: TRBD2; J: TRBJ2-1; CDR3: CASSQEEGLAIHEQFF; DNA: TGTGCCAGCAGCCAAGAAGAAGGACTAGCCATCCATGAGCAGTTCTTC
size: .; V: TRBV5-1; D: TRBD2; J: TRBJ2-1; CDR3: CASTMTSGRENEQFF; DNA: TGCGCCAGCACGATGACTAGCGGGAGAGAGAATGAGCAGTTCTTC
size: few; V: TRBV6-2/TRBV6-3; D: .; J: TRBJ2-7; CDR3: CASRAPGTYEQYF; DNA: TGTGCCAGCAGGGCACCCGGCACCTACGAGCAGTACTTC
size: few; V: TRBV5-1; D: .; J: TRBJ1-6; CDR3: CASSASQGSPLHF; DNA: TGCGCCAGCAGCGCCTCCCAGGGGTCACCCCTCCACTTT
size: few; V: TRBV24-1; D: TRBD1; J: TRBJ2-7; CDR3: CATPFPLNRGYEQYF; DNA: TGTGCCACCCCCTTTCCGTTGAACAGGGGCTACGAGCAGTACTTC
size: few; V: TRBV19; D: .; J: TRBJ2-1; CDR3: CASSIHNSDNEQFF; DNA: TGTGCCAGTAGTATTCACAACAGCGACAATGAGCAGTTCTTC
size: many; V: TRBV27; D: TRBD2; J: TRBJ2-5; CDR3: CASSPRGVETQYF; DNA: TGTGCCAGCAGTCCTCGGGGGGTAGAGACCCAGTACTTC
size: few; V: TRBV6-4; D: .; J: TRBJ2-3; CDR3: CASSDSAGSTDTQYF; DNA: TGTGCCAGCAGTGACTCAGCGGGTAGCACAGATACGCAGTATTTT
size: .; V: TRBV7-2; D: TRBD1; J: TRBJ1-4; CDR3: CASSTRQGLWEKLFF; DNA: TGTGCCAGCAGCACCCGACAGGGTCTATGGGAAAAACTGTTTTTT
size: many; V: TRBV5-5; D: .; J: TRBJ2-2; CDR3: CASSLVARPRGGELFF; DNA: TGTGCCAGCAGCTTGGTCGCCAGGCCCCGAGGCGGGGAGCTGTTTTTT
size: few; V: TRBV4-1; D: TRBD1; J: TRBJ2-3; CDR3: CASSQDGRGRSDTQYF; DNA: TGCGCCAGCAGCCAAGATGGCAGGGGGCGATCAGATACGCAGTATTTT
size: few; V: TRBV20-1; D: .; J: TRBJ2-1; CDR3: CSARDILSSYNEQFF; DNA: TGCAGTGCTAGAGATATACTTTCCTCCTACAATGAGCAGTTCTTC